This TCR beta chain was identified in a study of blood T cells in healthy people across ages (dated by TCRdb to between 2015 and 2017). About the investigation overall: Template switching captured roughly one uniquely barcoded TCR beta cDNA molecule per two T cells in model experiments. Two additional independent replicas of 1 million unique cDNA reads from the same blood draw were analyzed for two donors (one aged 18 to 29 and one aged 80 or older). Age-related changes in TCR beta repertoire diversity were measured in the study by deep sequencing normalized with unique cDNA molecular identifiers. The donors were split into four age groups: young (average around 15 years), middle-aged (nearly 40), aged (roughly 68) and long-lived (under 90). Donors of different ages were randomly distributed across sequencing lanes to avoid experimental bias. The investigation overall reported the following: Because profiling used bulk unsorted PBMCs, naive and antigen-experienced compartments could not be compared conclusively. As age increased, observed TCR beta diversity per million T cells dropped in a roughly linear way, and a significant reduction was already evident by age 40. The percentage of naive T cells measured by flow cytometry correlated strongly with observed TCR beta diversity. The CMV infection status of donors was not known, potentially confounding age-related changes in expanded clonotypes. Total diversity estimates from one million sequenced T cells were considered lower bounds and underestimates. Compared with the aged group, the long-lived group had more naive CD4+ T cells, fewer expanded clones and increased TCR diversity, suggesting age selection.

The library was prepared using 5' RACE. TCRdb shows the sequencer as Illumina HiSeq 2500. A second PCR of roughly 7 to 11 cycles was performed with a sample-barcoded 5' primer and a J-beta primer mix. A unique molecular identifier was introduced onto each TCR beta cDNA molecule by a template-switch 5' adaptor carrying 12 random nucleotides. At least 2.5 million CDR3-containing paired-end reads were obtained from each sample. First-strand cDNA synthesis was performed from all RNA using the Mint cDNA synthesis kit, with priming by a TRBC-specific oligonucleotide. After uracil-DNA glycosylase treatment, a first 18-cycle PCR used universal primers M1SS and BC2_uni_R on all cDNA. Per the authors' processing: Normalization of each sample was performed by random selection of 1 million high-quality reads, each carrying a distinct molecular identifier. Instead of being binned into consensus sequences, reads with shared molecular identifiers were discarded. MiTCR, set to a Q25 quality threshold and the strictest error-elimination algorithm, was used for CDR3 identification, clonotype clustering and error correction. Lower-bound total TCR beta diversity was estimated with a nonparametric unseen species model using Euler transformation. The public reads were reanalyzed by TCRdb: fastp trimming at Q25, MiXCR alignment, in-frame beta chains only. Records with the same CDR3 protein are collapsed into one entry carrying the most frequent genes and DNA. The V and J calls, along with clone size, are taken from TCRdb and not from the paper's own processing. Counted in this sample were approximately 1.5 million distinct CDR3 sequences; about 35% of them appeared once. The ten largest clones represent about 10% of the sample.

The donors were 40 or so Caucasian individuals from Russia, aged roughly 6 to 100 years, who were systemically healthy. Approximately 9.3 milliliters of peripheral blood were drawn from each donor into EDTA-treated Vacutainer tubes. Ficoll-Paque density-gradient centrifugation was used to isolate PBMCs, with at least 6.5 million per sample. Total RNA was extracted from PBMCs with Trizol reagent, with at least 5.5 micrograms obtained per sample. For every donor, an aliquot of PBMCs went through flow cytometry to measure the percentages of naive CD45RAhigh/CD27high T cells. As to this clonotype: The clone's antigen remains unknown. Base qualities were left out, and no much larger clone turns up one base away.

The germline V gene (reference sequence) gives CDR1 as DFQATT and CDR2 as SNEGSKA. The CDR3 spans 12 residues, from the cysteine through the phenylalanine. The CDR3 DNA has 36 bases and is translated from base 1. The V end loses 8 bases and the J end loses 5 bases, and a stretch of 16 bases separates them. The clonotype comes from a woman aged 25 to 39 in good health. Sequencing was done on a sample of blood. The receptor chain draws on TRBV20-1 and TRBJ2-7; D gene: possibly TRBD1, on 6 matching bases. The DNA is TGCAGTCCTACCGGACCAGGGGACGAGCAGTACTTC. Its protein is CSPTGPGDEQYF.